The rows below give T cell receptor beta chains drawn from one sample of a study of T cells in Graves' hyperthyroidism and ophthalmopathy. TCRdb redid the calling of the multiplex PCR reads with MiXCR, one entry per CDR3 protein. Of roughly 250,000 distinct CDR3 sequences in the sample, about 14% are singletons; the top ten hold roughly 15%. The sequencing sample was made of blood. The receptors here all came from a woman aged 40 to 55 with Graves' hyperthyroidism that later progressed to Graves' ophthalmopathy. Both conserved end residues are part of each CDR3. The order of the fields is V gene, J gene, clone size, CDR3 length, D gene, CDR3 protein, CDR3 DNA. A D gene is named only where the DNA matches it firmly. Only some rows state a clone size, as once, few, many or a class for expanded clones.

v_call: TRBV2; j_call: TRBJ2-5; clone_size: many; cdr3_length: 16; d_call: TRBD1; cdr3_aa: CASKSGGTGGKETQYF; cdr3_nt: TGTGCCAGCAAAAGTGGCGGGACAGGGGGCAAGGAGACCCAGTACTTC
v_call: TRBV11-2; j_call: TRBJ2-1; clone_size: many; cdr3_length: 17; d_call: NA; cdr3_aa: CASSPPLASTLYNEQFF; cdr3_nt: TGTGCCAGCAGCCCCCCCCTGGCCTCGACCCTCTACAATGAGCAGTTCTTC
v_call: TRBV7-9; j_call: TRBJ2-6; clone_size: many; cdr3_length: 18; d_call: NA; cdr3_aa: CASSRGSPKGSGANVLTF; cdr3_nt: TGTGCCAGCAGCCGAGGGTCCCCCAAGGGCTCTGGGGCCAACGTCCTGACTTTC
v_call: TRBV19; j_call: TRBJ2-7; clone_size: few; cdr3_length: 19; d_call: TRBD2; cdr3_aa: CASSIRFRAGGPSSYEQYF; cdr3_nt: TGTGCCAGTAGTATTCGTTTCAGGGCGGGAGGGCCCTCCTCCTACGAGCAGTACTTC
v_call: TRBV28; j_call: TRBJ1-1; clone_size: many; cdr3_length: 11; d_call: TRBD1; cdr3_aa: CASSLQGVAFF; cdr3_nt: TGTGCCAGCAGTTTACAGGGGGTAGCTTTCTTT
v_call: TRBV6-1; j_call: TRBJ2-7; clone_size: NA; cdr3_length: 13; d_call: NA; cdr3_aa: CASSEDGAYEQYF; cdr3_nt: TGTGCCAGCAGTGAAGATGGTGCCTACGAGCAGTACTTC
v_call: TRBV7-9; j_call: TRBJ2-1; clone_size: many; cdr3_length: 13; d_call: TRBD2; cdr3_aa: CASSWGLVNEQFF; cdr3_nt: TGTGCCAGCAGCTGGGGACTAGTCAATGAGCAGTTCTTC
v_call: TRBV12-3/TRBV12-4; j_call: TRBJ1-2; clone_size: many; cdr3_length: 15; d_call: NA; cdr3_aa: CASSLMGAGVYGYTF; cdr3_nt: TGTGCCAGCAGTTTGATGGGGGCTGGGGTCTATGGCTACACCTTC
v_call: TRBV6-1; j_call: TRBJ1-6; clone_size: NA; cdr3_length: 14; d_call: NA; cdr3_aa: CASRQRGFVSPLHF; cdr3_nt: TGTGCCAGCAGACAACGGGGGTTCGTGTCACCCCTCCACTTT
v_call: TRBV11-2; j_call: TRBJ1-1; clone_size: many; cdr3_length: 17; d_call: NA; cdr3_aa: CAGSPRNLRRLVAEAFF; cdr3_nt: TGTGCCGGCAGCCCTCGTAATCTCAGGCGCCTAGTGGCTGAAGCTTTCTTT
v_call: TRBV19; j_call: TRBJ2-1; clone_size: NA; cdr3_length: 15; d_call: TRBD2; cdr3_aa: CASGRLAGGINEQFF; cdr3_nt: TGTGCCAGTGGAAGACTAGCGGGAGGTATCAATGAGCAGTTCTTC
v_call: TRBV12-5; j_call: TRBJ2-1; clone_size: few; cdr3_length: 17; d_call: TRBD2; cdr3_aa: CASGFTSGRDFYNEQFF; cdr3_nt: TGTGCTAGTGGTTTCACTAGCGGGAGGGATTTTTACAATGAGCAGTTCTTC
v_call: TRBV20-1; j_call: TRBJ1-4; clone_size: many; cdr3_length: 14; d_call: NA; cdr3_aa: CSTSLRAEREKLFF; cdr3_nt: TGCAGTACCAGCCTCAGGGCAGAACGGGAAAAACTGTTTTTT
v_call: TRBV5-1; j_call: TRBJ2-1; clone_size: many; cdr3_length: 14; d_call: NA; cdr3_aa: CASSWGTAPNEQFF; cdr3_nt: TGCGCCAGCAGCTGGGGGACTGCCCCCAATGAGCAGTTCTTC
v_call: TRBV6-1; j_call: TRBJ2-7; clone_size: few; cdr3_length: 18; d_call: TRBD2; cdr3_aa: CASSRDGLAGGSSYEQYF; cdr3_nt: TGTGCCAGCAGTCGGGACGGACTAGCGGGAGGCTCGAGCTACGAGCAGTACTTC
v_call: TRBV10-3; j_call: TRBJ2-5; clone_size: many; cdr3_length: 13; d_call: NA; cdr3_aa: CAISETVQETQYF; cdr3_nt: TGTGCCATCAGTGAGACAGTTCAAGAGACCCAGTACTTC
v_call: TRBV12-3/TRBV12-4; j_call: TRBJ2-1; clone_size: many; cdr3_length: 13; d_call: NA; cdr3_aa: CASRISSYNEQFF; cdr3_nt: TGTGCCAGCAGAATTTCCTCCTACAATGAGCAGTTCTTC
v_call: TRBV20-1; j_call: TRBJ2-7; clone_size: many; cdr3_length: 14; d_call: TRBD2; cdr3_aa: CSARYPSGSDEQYF; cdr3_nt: TGCAGTGCTAGGTATCCTAGCGGGAGTGACGAGCAGTACTTC
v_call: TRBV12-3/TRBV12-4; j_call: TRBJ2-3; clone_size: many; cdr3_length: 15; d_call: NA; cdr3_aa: CASSRQGGFTDTQYF; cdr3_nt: TGTGCCAGCAGTCGCCAAGGAGGTTTCACAGATACGCAGTATTTT
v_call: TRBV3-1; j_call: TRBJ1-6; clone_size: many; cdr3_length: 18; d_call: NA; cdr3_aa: CASSQDPASAGILSPLHF; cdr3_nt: TGTGCCAGCAGCCAAGACCCCGCTTCGGCAGGGATTCTTTCACCCCTCCACTTT
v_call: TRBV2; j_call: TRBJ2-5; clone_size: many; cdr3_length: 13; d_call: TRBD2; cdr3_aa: CASSGNSGETQYF; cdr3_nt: TGTGCCAGCAGTGGTAATAGCGGGGAGACCCAGTACTTC
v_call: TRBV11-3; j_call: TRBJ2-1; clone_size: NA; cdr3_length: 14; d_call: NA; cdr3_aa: CASSLGGSSGEQFF; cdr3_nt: TGTGCCAGCAGCTTAGGGGGCAGTAGTGGTGAGCAGTTCTTC
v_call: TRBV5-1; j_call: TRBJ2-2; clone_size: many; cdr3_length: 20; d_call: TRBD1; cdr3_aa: CASSHFPAGGARLGTGELFF; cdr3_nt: TGCGCCAGCAGCCACTTCCCCGCAGGGGGCGCGCGGCTTGGGACCGGGGAGCTGTTTTTT
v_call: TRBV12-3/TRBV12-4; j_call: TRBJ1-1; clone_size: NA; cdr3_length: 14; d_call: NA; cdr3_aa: CASTSGALNTEACF; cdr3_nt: TGTGCGAGCACCTCAGGGGCCCTGAACACTGAAGCTTGCTTT
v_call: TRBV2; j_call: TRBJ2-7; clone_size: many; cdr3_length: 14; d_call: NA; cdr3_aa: CASILRALGYEQYF; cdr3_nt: TGTGCCAGCATTTTGCGGGCCCTCGGCTACGAGCAGTACTTC
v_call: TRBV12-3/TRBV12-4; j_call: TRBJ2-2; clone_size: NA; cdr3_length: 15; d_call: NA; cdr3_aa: CASSLGAGVTGELFF; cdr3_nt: TGTGCCAGCAGTTTGGGGGCAGGGGTGACCGGGGAGCTGTTTTTT
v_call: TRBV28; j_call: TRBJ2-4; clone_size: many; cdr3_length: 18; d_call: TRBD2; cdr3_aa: CASSDSAGAKEAKNIQYF; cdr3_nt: TGTGCCAGCAGCGACTCAGCGGGAGCGAAGGAAGCCAAAAACATTCAGTACTTC
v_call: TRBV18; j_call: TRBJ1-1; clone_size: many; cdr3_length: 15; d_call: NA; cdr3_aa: CASSLDSSGNTEAFF; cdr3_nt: TGTGCCAGCTCACTTGACTCGTCGGGTAACACTGAAGCTTTCTTT
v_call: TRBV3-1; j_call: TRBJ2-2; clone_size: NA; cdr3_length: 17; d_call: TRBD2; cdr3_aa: CASSQGLAGGLSGELFF; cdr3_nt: TGTGCCAGCAGTCAGGGACTAGCGGGAGGCTTATCCGGGGAGCTGTTTTTT
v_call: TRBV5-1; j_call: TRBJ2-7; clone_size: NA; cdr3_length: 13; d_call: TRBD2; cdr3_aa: CASNAGLAYEQYF; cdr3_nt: TGCGCCAGCAACGCGGGACTAGCCTACGAGCAGTACTTC